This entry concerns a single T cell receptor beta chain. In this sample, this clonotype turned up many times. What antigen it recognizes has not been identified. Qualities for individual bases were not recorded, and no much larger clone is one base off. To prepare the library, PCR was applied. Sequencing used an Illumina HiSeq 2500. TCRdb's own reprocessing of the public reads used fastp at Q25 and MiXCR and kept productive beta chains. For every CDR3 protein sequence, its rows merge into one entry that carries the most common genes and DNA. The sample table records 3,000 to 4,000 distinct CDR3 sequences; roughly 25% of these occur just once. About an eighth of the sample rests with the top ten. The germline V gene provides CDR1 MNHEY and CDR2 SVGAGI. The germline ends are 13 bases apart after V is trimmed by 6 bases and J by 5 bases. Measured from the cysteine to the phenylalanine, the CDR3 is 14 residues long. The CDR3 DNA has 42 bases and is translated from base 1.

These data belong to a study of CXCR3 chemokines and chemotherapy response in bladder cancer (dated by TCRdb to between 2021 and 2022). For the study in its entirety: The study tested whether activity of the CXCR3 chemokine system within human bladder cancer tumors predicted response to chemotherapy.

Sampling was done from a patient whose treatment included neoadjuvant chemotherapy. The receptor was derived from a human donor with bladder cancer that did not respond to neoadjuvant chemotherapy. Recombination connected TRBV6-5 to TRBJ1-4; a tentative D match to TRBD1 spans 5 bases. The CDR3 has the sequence CASRKTVQNEKLFF. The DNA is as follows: TGTGCCAGCAGGAAGACAGTACAAAATGAAAAACTGTTTTTT.